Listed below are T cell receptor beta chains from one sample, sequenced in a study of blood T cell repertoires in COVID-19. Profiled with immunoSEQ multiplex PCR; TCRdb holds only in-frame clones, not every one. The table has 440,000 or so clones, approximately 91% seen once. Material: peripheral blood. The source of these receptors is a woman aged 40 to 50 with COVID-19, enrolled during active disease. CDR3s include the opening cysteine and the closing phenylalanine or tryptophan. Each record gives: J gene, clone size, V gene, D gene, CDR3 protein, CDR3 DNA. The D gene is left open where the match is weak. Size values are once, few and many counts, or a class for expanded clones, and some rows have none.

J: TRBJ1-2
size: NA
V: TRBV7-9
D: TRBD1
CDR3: CASSLADRARGYTF
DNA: TGTGCCAGCAGCTTAGCCGACAGGGCAAGGGGCTACACCTTC

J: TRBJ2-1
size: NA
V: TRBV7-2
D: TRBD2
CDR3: CASSPGTIRRNEQFF
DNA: TGTGCCAGCAGCCCCGGGACTATACGTCGAAATGAGCAGTTCTTC

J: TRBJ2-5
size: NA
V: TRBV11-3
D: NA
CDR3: CASSLEGGATQYF
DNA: TGTGCCAGCAGCTTAGAGGGCGGGGCGACCCAGTACTTC

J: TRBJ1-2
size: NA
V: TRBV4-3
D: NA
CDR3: CASSIGVGDYGYTF
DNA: TGCGCCAGCAGCATCGGGGTGGGCGACTATGGCTACACCTTC

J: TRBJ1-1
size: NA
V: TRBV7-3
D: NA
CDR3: CASSQSTGTEAFF
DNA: TGTGCCAGCAGCCAGTCGACGGGGACTGAAGCTTTCTTT

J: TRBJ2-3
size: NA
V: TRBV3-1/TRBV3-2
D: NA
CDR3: CASSQAHGMADTQYF
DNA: TGTGCCAGCAGCCAAGCTCACGGTATGGCAGATACGCAGTATTTT

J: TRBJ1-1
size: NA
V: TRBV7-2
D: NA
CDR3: CASSLGRAAEAFF
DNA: TGTGCCAGCAGCTTAGGGAGGGCCGCTGAAGCTTTCTTT

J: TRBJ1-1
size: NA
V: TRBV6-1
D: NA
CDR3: CASSEGSRQRNTEAFF
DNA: TGTGCCAGCAGTGAAGGTTCTAGACAGAGGAACACTGAAGCTTTCTTT

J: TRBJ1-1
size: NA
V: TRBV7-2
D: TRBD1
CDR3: CASSRKGQNTEAFF
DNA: TGTGCCAGCAGCCGCAAGGGACAGAATACTGAAGCTTTCTTT

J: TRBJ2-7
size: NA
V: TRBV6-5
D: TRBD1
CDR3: CASSQTGTALYEQYF
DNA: TGTGCCAGCAGTCAAACCGGGACAGCCCTCTACGAGCAGTACTTC

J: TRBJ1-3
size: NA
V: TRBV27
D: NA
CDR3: CASSLYGKSGNTIYF
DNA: TGTGCCAGCAGTTTATACGGGAAATCTGGAAACACCATATATTTT

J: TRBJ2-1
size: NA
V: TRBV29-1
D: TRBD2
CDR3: CSVVPASGGDLKQFF
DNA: TGCAGCGTTGTCCCGGCTAGCGGGGGGGATCTCAAGCAGTTCTTC

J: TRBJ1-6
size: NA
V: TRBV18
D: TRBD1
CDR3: CASSPLDRGRDGSPLHF
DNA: TGTGCCAGCTCACCACTGGACAGGGGGAGGGATGGTTCACCCCTCCACTTT

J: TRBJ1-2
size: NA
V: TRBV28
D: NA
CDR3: CASSPDRTGYTF
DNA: TGTGCCAGCAGCCCTGACAGGACGGGCTACACCTTC

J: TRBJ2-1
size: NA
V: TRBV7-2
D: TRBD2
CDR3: CASSLRGGNEQFF
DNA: TGTGCCAGCAGCCTGCGGGGGGGCAATGAGCAGTTCTTC

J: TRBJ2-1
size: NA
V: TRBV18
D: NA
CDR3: CASSPRSRSDNEQFF
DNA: TGTGCCAGCTCACCAAGGAGCCGGTCCGACAATGAGCAGTTCTTC

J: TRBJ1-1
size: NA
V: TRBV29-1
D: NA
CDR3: CSVEDRGAAFF
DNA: TGCAGCGTTGAAGATCGAGGAGCGGCTTTCTTT

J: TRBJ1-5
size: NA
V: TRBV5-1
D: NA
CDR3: CASSPGLGDNQPQHF
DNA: TGCGCCAGCAGCCCAGGACTTGGAGACAATCAGCCCCAGCATTTT

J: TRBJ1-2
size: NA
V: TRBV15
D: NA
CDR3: CATSRDRTRTGIYGYTF
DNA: TGTGCCACCAGCAGGGACCGAACCAGGACTGGGATCTATGGCTACACCTTC

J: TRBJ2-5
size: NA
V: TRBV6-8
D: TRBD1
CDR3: CASSLDRGSGETQYF
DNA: TGTGCCAGCAGTTTGGACAGGGGTAGTGGAGAGACCCAGTACTTC

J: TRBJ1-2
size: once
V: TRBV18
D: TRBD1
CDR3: CASSPVETGRVTF
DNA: TGTGCCAGCTCACCTGTAGAGACAGGGCGGGTCACCTTC

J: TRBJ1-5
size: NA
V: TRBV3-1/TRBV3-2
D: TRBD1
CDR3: CASSPGTGEPQHF
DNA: TGTGCCAGCAGCCCTGGGACAGGGGAGCCCCAGCATTTT

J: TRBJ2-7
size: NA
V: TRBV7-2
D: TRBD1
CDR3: CASSRSDRGSYEQYF
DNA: TGTGCCAGCAGCAGATCCGACAGGGGGTCCTACGAGCAGTACTTC

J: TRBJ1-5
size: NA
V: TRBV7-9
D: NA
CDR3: CASSQTGLEPQHF
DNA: TGTGCCAGCAGCCAGACCGGGTTAGAGCCCCAGCATTTT

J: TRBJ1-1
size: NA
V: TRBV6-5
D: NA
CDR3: CASRQDLNTEAFF
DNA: TGTGCCAGCAGACAGGACCTGAACACTGAAGCTTTCTTT

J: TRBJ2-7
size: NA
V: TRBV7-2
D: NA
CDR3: CASSHGDTSYEQYF
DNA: TGTGCCAGCAGCCACGGGGACACCTCCTACGAGCAGTACTTC

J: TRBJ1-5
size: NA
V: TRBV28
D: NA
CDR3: CAGRQSNQPQHF
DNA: TGTGCCGGACGACAGAGCAATCAGCCCCAGCATTTT

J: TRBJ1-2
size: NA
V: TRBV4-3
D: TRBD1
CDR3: CASSQETTGGTGYTF
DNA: TGCGCCAGCAGCCAAGAAACCACAGGGGGCACTGGCTACACCTTC

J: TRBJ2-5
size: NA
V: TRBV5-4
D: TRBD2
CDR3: CASSFKREGRGETQYF
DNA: TGTGCCAGCAGCTTCAAGCGGGAGGGCCGCGGGGAGACCCAGTACTTC

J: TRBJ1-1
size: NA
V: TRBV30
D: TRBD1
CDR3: CAWSVIGTGVGAFF
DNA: TGTGCCTGGAGTGTAATAGGGACAGGGGTGGGAGCTTTCTTT

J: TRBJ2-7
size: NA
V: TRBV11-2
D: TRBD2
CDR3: CASSRGLAVEQYF
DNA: TGTGCCAGCAGCCGCGGACTAGCAGTCGAGCAGTACTTC

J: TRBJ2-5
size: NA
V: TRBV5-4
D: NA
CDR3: CASSLEGPGETQYF
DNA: TGTGCCAGCAGCTTGGAAGGTCCGGGGGAGACCCAGTACTTC

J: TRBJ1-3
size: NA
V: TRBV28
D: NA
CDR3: CASSSVGAGNTIYF
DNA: TGTGCCAGCAGTTCGGTAGGGGCTGGAAACACCATATATTTT

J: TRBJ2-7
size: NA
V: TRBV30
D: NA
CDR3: CAWSVPETRPGNEQYF
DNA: TGTGCCTGGAGTGTACCCGAGACACGGCCGGGAAACGAGCAGTACTTC

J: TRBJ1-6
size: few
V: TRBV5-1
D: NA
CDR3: CASSLGGGINNSPLHF
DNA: TGCGCCAGCAGCTTGGGCGGAGGGATTAATAATTCACCCCTCCACTTT

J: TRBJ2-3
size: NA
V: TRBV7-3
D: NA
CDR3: CASSLGGGPTDTQYF
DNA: TGTGCCAGCAGCCTAGGGGGGGGACCCACAGATACGCAGTATTTT

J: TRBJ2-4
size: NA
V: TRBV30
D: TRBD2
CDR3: CAWSVWTSGTMGKDIQYF
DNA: TGTGCCTGGAGTGTGTGGACTAGCGGGACCATGGGGAAGGACATTCAGTACTTC

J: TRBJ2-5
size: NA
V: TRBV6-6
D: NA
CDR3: CASSYHETQYF
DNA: TGTGCCAGCAGTTACCATGAGACCCAGTACTTC

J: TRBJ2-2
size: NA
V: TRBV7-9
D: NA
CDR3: CASSGFRGAGELFF
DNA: TGTGCCAGCAGCGGCTTCAGGGGAGCCGGGGAGCTGTTTTTT

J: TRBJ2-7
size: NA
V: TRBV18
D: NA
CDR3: CASSPMTGIEQYF
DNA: TGTGCCAGCTCACCAATGACAGGAATCGAGCAGTACTTC

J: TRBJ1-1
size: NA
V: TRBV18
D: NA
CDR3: CASSPPLGTNAFF
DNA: TGTGCCAGCTCACCACCTCTCGGGACAAACGCTTTCTTT

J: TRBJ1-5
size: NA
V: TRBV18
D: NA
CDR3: CASSPRSNQPQHF
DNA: TGTGCCAGCTCACCTCGTAGCAATCAGCCCCAGCATTTT

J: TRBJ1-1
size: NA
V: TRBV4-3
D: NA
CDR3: CASSQGDLSTEAFF
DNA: TGCGCCAGCAGCCAAGGGGACTTATCCACTGAAGCTTTCTTT

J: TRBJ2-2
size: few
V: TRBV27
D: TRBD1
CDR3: CASSLSGWDRGTGELFF
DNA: TGTGCCAGCAGTTTATCTGGCTGGGACAGGGGCACCGGGGAGCTGTTTTTT

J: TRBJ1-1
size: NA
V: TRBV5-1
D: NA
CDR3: CASSEGVIANTEAFF
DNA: TGCGCCAGCAGCGAGGGGGTAATCGCGAACACTGAAGCTTTCTTT

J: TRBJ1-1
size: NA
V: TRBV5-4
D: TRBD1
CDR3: CASSIQTGTTEAFF
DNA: TGTGCCAGCAGCATCCAGACAGGGACCACTGAAGCTTTCTTT

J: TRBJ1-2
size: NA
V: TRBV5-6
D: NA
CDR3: CASSSLTENYGYTF
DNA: TGTGCCAGCAGCTCCCTCACAGAGAACTATGGCTACACCTTC

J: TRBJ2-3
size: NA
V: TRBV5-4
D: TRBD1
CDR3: CATTGTGDHTQYF
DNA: TGTGCCACGACCGGGACAGGGGACCATACGCAGTATTTT

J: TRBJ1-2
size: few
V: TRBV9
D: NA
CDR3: CASSQSHSNYGYTF
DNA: TGTGCCAGCAGCCAAAGCCACAGCAACTATGGCTACACCTTC